Listed here are 15 T cell receptor beta chains from one sample, sequenced in a study of T cell responses to AZD1222 COVID-19 vaccine. TCRdb's copy holds only in-frame clones and misses some; the assay was immunoSEQ multiplex PCR. The sample consists of roughly 170,000 clones, about 91% of them appearing once. The sample consisted of peripheral blood, taken on day 0 of AZD1222 vaccination. The source is an adult in good health.

The V and J genes are TRBV28 and TRBJ1-5, with D maybe TRBD1 (6 bases). V was pared by 5 bases and J by 0 bases, with 14 bases between. Germline-derived CDR1 and CDR2 are MDHEN and SYDVKM. This CDR3 has 16 amino acids. The CDR3 is CASSTRDINSNQPQHF. CDR3 coding DNA: TGTGCCAGCAGTACCCGGGACATTAATAGCAATCAGCCCCAGCATTTT. The full variable domain, in which reference TRBV28 and TRBJ1-5 provide the parts outside the CDR3, is DVKVTQSSRYLVKRTGEKVFLECVQDMDHENMFWYRQDPGLGLRLIYFSYDVKMKEKGDIPEGYSVSREKKERFSLILESASTNQTSMYLCASSTRDINSNQPQHFGDGTRLSIL.

This clone appeared a single time. This chain uses TRBV10-3 with TRBJ2-2, with 12 bases matching TRBD2. The germline CDR1 and CDR2 sequences are ENHRY and SYGVKD. Trimming removed 10 bases from V and 3 bases from J; junction bases left unmatched: 6. CDR3 size: 15 residues. The CDR3 coding sequence is TGTGCCACCGGACTAGCGGGAACGTACACCGGGGAGCTGTTTTTT. As protein: CATGLAGTYTGELFF.

The J gene is TRBJ1-5, the V gene TRBV5-6, with D maybe TRBD1 (5 bases). CDR3 length: 15 residues. V was shortened by 0 bases and J by 6 bases, with 13 bases between the two germline ends. Germline CDR1 is SGHDT and CDR2 is YYEEEE. The CDR3 bases are TGTGCCAGCAGCTTGGGGCCAGGGTTGGGTCAGCCCCAGCATTTT. Translated: CASSLGPGLGQPQHF. The full variable domain, in which reference TRBV5-6 and TRBJ1-5 provide the parts outside the CDR3, is DAGVTQSPTHLIKTRGQQVTLRCSPKSGHDTVSWYQQALGQGPQFIFQYYEEEERQRGNFPDRFSGHQFPNYSSELNVNALLLGDSALYLCASSLGPGLGQPQHFGDGTRLSIL.

This sequence joins TRBV14 and TRBJ1-1; D is uncertain. Germline values: CDR1 SGHDN, CDR2 FVKESK. Trimming left V 4 bases short and J 0 bases short, with 9 bases between. There are 14 residues in the CDR3. DNA of the CDR3: TGTGCCAGCAGCCTGGTGGCTATGAACACTGAAGCTTTCTTT. Translating it yields CASSLVAMNTEAFF.

The J gene is TRBJ1-6, the V gene TRBV4-1; 8 bases line up with TRBD1. This CDR3 region has 15 residues. V shed 1 base, J shed 10 bases, and the junction held 6 bases outside the gene matches. The germline V gene encodes CDR1 MGHRA and CDR2 YSYEKL. Here the CDR3 reads CASSQVNRGRSPLHF. The CDR3 nucleotides are TGCGCCAGCAGCCAAGTGAACAGGGGGAGGTCACCCCTCCACTTT.

CDR3 nucleotides: TGCGCCAGCAATCTGCAAGAGACCCAGTACTTC. This gives the protein CASNLQETQYF. The chain has TRBV5-1 and TRBJ2-5; D is unresolved. Trimming removed 6 bases at V and 2 bases at J, with 5 bases between. Per germline, CDR1 SGHRS and CDR2 YFSETQ. This CDR3 is 11 amino acids long.

V gene TRBV9 combines with J gene TRBJ2-7; D not resolved. Germline V gene sequence: CDR1 SGDLS, CDR2 YYNGEE. This CDR3 spans 14 amino acids. V was shortened by 0 bases and J by 5 bases, with 12 bases between the two germline ends. The CDR3 sequence is CASSVEGLSDEQYF. The CDR3 DNA sequence: TGTGCCAGCAGCGTAGAAGGGTTAAGTGACGAGCAGTACTTC.

The chain couples TRBV6-2 or TRBV6-3 to TRBJ1-5; TRBD1 matches at 8 bases. The CDR3 has 14 amino acids. Germline V lookup: CDR1 MNHEY, CDR2 SVGEGT. V trimming: 4 bases; J trimming: 6 bases; junction bases outside the gene matches: 5. CDR3 DNA: TGTGCCAGCAGTTCTTGGACAGGGACTCAGCCCCAGCATTTT. Translation gives CASSSWTGTQPQHF.

This clone was counted between two and nine times. V and J are TRBV28 and TRBJ2-7, with 7 bases fitting TRBD1. The CDR3 totals 12 residues. Trimming cost V 3 bases and J 12 bases; bases outside gene matches: 8. In germline, CDR1 is MDHEN, CDR2 SYDVKM. The CDR3 spells CASSFYRQGPYF. The CDR3 DNA sequence: TGTGCCAGCAGTTTCTACCGACAGGGCCCGTACTTC.

The rearrangement joins TRBV19 to TRBJ1-4; no clear D gene. V lost 7 bases to trimming and J lost 8 bases, with 11 bases between them. This CDR3 is built from 12 residues. The germline gives CDR1 LNHDA, CDR2 SQIVND (reference sequence). The CDR3 sequence is CASTHDREKLFF. The CDR3 DNA is TGTGCCAGTACCCACGACCGGGAAAAACTGTTTTTT.

This clone was seen just once. The chain joins TRBV4-1 to TRBJ2-3; 9 positions match TRBD2. This CDR3 has 21 residues. The ends lost 1 base at V and 1 base at J; junction bases unmatched: 18. From germline, CDR1 is MGHRA and CDR2 YSYEKL. The CDR3 sequence is CASSQALASGRTGSRTDTQYF. In nucleotides, the CDR3 is TGCGCCAGCAGCCAAGCCCTAGCAAGCGGGAGGACGGGGTCCCGCACAGATACGCAGTATTTT.

The chain employs TRBV24-1 and TRBJ2-1; 12 nucleotides match TRBD1. Germline-derived CDR1 and CDR2 are KGHDR and SFDVKD. The CDR3 is 16 residues long. Unmatched junction bases numbered 5, after V lost 2 bases and J lost 7 bases. The DNA of the CDR3 is TGTGCCACCAGTGATTCCGGGACAGGGGGCAGGAATGAGCAGTTCTTC. Its translation is CATSDSGTGGRNEQFF.

This chain connects TRBV5-1 to TRBJ2-1, with D perhaps matching TRBD2 (6 bases). CDR1 is SGHRS and CDR2 is YFSETQ in the germline V gene. V lost 0 bases, J lost 3 bases, and 19 bases lay in between. The CDR3 runs 18 residues. CDR3 region: CASSLAERRAGDYNEQFF. CDR3 nucleotides: TGCGCCAGCAGCTTGGCGGAGAGGAGGGCTGGAGACTACAATGAGCAGTTCTTC. Supplemented by reference TRBV5-1 and TRBJ2-1, the full variable domain reads KAGVTQTPRYLIKTRGQQVTLSCSPISGHRSVSWYQQTPGQGLQFLFEYFSETQRNKGNFPGRFSGRQFSNSRSEMNVSTLELGDSALYLCASSLAERRAGDYNEQFFGPGTRLTVL.

The rearrangement links TRBV6-5 to TRBJ2-7, with unresolved D. The length of the CDR3 is 14 residues. V shed 5 bases and J shed 6 bases, with 17 bases lying between them. Germline loops: CDR1 MNHEY, CDR2 SVGAGI. DNA of the CDR3: TGTGCCAGCAGTCCCGGCGGTCCCAGTCGCGAGCAGTACTTC. Its protein product is CASSPGGPSREQYF.

This chain joins TRBV27 and TRBJ1-6; no reliable D call. Germline loops: CDR1 MNHEY, CDR2 SMNVEV (reference sequence). V was shortened by 6 bases and J by 7 bases, with 7 bases between the two germline ends. The CDR3 extends over 12 amino acids. CDR3 sequence (DNA): TGTGCCAGCAGCCCCCCGAATTCACCCCTCCACTTT. It encodes CASSPPNSPLHF.